The source of this TCR beta chain is a study of metastatic and nonmetastatic thyroid tumors. Study-wide background: Both malignant and benign thyroid patients supplied peripheral blood and tumor or nodule tissue samples, across which the repertoires of these patients were then compared.

The CDR3 is 17 amino acids. The V and J ends lost 4 bases and 0 bases, in that order; junction bases with no gene match: 8. CDR1 is DFQATT, CDR2 SNEGSKA, per germline (reference sequence). No patient had received any treatment before thyroid surgery. As handled by the study authors: Construction of a distant-metastasis classifier for papillary thyroid cancer relied on CDR3 differences across clinicopathological groups. TCRdb re-called the PCR reads via MiXCR. Here the V and J calls rest on TCRdb's processing, not on the authors' analysis. The profile covers around 27,000 clones, with just under 15% appearing a single time and 3.3% taken by the ten largest. This clone was counted a single time.

This sequence originates from a female donor with papillary thyroid cancer or a benign thyroid nodule (not recorded which). Some clones in this sample may be carry-over from other donors' samples. Sequenced input: blood. The rearrangement uses TRBV20-1 and TRBJ2-1; 11 bases fit TRBD2. The CDR3 sequence is CSATGTSGKNSYNEQFF. The CDR3 DNA sequence: TGCAGTGCTACCGGGACTAGCGGAAAAAACTCCTACAATGAGCAGTTCTTC.